Shown below are 20 T cell receptor beta chains from a single sample sequenced in a study of cytomegalovirus exposure and HLA in healthy donors. Primers for the PCR totalled 60 Vbeta and 13 Jbeta. Sequencing was performed with immunoSEQ multiplex PCR; in TCRdb, only in-frame clones are kept and a portion is missing. This sample has approximately 120,000 clones, with roughly 79% found just once. The sequenced material came from PBMCs. The source of these receptors is a man younger than 40 in good health and CMV-seronegative.

The CDR3 here is CAWSYGGAQETQYF. The DNA of the CDR3 is TGTGCCTGGAGTTATGGCGGGGCGCAAGAGACCCAGTACTTC. J is TRBJ2-5 and V is TRBV30; D might be TRBD2 (6 bases). Germline values: CDR1 GTSNPN, CDR2 SVGIG (reference sequence). The CDR3 has 14 amino acids. Trimming removed 2 bases from V and 2 bases from J, with 12 bases in between.

J is TRBJ1-3 and V is TRBV23-1; 8 bases are shared with TRBD1. TRBV23-1 is placed among ORFs of uncertain function. After removal of 5 bases from V and 7 bases from J, the junction contained 7 bases not matched to a gene. The CDR3 extends over 14 amino acids. The CDR3 loop reads CASSIRGPPNTIYF. DNA for the CDR3: TGCGCCAGCAGTATCAGGGGGCCTCCCAACACCATATATTTT.

This clone appeared a single time. The chain joins TRBV6-1 to TRBJ2-5, with TRBD1 matching 7 bases. This CDR3 spans 15 amino acids. V shed 2 bases, J shed 2 bases, and the junction held 5 bases outside the gene matches. Germline lookup yields CDR1 MNHNS and CDR2 SASEGT. CDR3 protein: CASSEMGTEQETQYF. Here the CDR3 DNA reads TGTGCCAGCAGTGAAATGGGGACAGAGCAAGAGACCCAGTACTTC.

The rearrangement uses TRBV7-9 and TRBJ2-7, with 10 bases matching TRBD1. The germline V gene encodes CDR1 SEHNR and CDR2 FQNEAQ (reference sequence). With 4 bases clipped from V and 2 bases from J, the junction kept 11 bases outside the gene matches. This CDR3 has 17 residues. In nucleotides, the CDR3 is TGTGCCAGCAGCTCCCCCCGGTTGGGACAGGGGACCTACGAGCAGTACTTC. Translation: CASSSPRLGQGTYEQYF.

This rearrangement joins TRBV10-3 to TRBJ1-2, with D possibly being TRBD1 (6 bases). The germline CDR1 and CDR2 sequences are ENHRY and SYGVKD. V was clipped by 4 bases and J by 3 bases, with 15 bases between them. CDR3 length: 15 amino acids. The CDR3 reads CAISASGQLDYGYTF. The DNA of the CDR3 is TGTGCCATCAGTGCCTCCGGACAGCTCGACTATGGCTACACCTTC.

This rearrangement joins TRBV30 to TRBJ2-3; no firm D call. Trimming removed 4 bases from V and 2 bases from J, with 4 bases in between. The germline V gene has CDR1 GTSNPN and CDR2 SVGIG (reference sequence). The CDR3 has 11 amino acids. The CDR3 DNA is TGTGCCTGGACGTACACAGATACGCAGTATTTT. Its translation is CAWTYTDTQYF.

The chain combines TRBV5-6 with TRBJ1-2; 7 bases align to TRBD1. The CDR3 spans 16 residues. CDR1 is SGHDT and CDR2 is YYEEEE in the germline V gene. Trimming cost V 0 bases and J 0 bases; bases outside gene matches: 5. In DNA form, the CDR3 reads TGTGCCAGCAGCTTGGTCGGGGACAGAGCTAACTATGGCTACACCTTC. It translates to CASSLVGDRANYGYTF.

The chain uses TRBV4-2 and TRBJ2-3; 9 positions agree with TRBD1. There are 15 residues in the CDR3. CDR1 is LGHNA, CDR2 YNFKEQ, per germline. The J segment lost 6 bases and the V segment lost 4 bases, leaving 8 bases of the junction unmatched. The CDR3, as DNA: TGTGCCAGCAGCCCCGGGACAGGGCTGATTGATACGCAGTATTTT. It encodes CASSPGTGLIDTQYF.

V is TRBV6-6 and J is TRBJ2-5; a weak D match, TRBD1 (5 bases). The V gene lost 8 bases and the J gene lost 1 base, with 17 bases spanning the gap. This CDR3 spans 15 amino acids. The germline V gene has CDR1 MNHNY and CDR2 SVGAGI (reference sequence). CDR3 coding DNA: TGTGCCAGCGCTTCCAGCAGGGATCCCCAAGAGACCCAGTACTTC. Protein: CASASSRDPQETQYF.

The CDR3 protein is CASSPPGPDTQYF. In DNA form, the CDR3 reads TGTGCCAGCTCACCACCGGGGCCAGATACGCAGTATTTT. The chain recombines TRBV18 with TRBJ2-3; weak D call: TRBD1 (5 bases). The V gene lost 0 bases and the J gene lost 4 bases, with 5 bases spanning the gap. Germline V gene data show CDR1 as KGHSH and CDR2 as LQKENI. This CDR3 has 13 residues.

The chain carries TRBV29-1 and TRBJ2-7, with D maybe TRBD2 (5 bases). Trimming left V 2 bases short and J 3 bases short, with 8 bases between. This CDR3 contains 12 residues. The V gene's germline CDR1 is SQVTM and CDR2 ANQGSEA. In nucleotides, the CDR3 is TGCAGCGTTGAAAGTGGACTCTACGAGCAGTACTTC. Protein product: CSVESGLYEQYF.

As for this clone: At one end, the junction sequence differs from germline, possibly due to a read error. The rearrangement links TRBV5-1 to TRBJ2-3; D uncertain. Germline V gene data show CDR1 as SGHRS and CDR2 as YFSETQ. CDR3 length: 13 residues. As DNA, the CDR3 is TGCGCCAGCAGATTGGCGGGCACAGATACGCAGTATTTT. Protein sequence: CASRLAGTDTQYF. Based on the CDR3 plus reference TRBV5-1 and TRBJ2-3, the full variable domain is KAGVTQTPRYLIKTRGQQVTLSCSPISGHRSVSWYQQTPGQGLQFLFEYFSETQRNKGNFPGRFSGRQFSNSRSEMNVSTLELGDSALYLCASRLAGTDTQYFGPGTRLTVL.

This sequence joins TRBV29-1 and TRBJ2-7; 7 bases are shared with TRBD1. Germline V CDR1 and CDR2: SQVTM, ANQGSEA. After removal of 0 bases from V and 4 bases from J, the junction contained 3 bases not matched to a gene. This CDR3 is built from 13 residues. CDR3 in DNA: TGCAGCGTTGAAGAAATGGGACAGTACGAGCAGTACTTC. This encodes CSVEEMGQYEQYF.

J is TRBJ1-1 and V is TRBV28, with TRBD1 as a possible D gene (5 bases). The CDR3 loop spans 13 amino acids. In germline, CDR1 is MDHEN, CDR2 SYDVKM. V lost 6 bases and J lost 6, with 14 bases in between. The CDR3 DNA reads TGTGCCAGCAGGGGGGGGTTTGTGGCTGAAGCTTTCTTT. Translating it yields CASRGGFVAEAFF. Looking up the rest from reference TRBV28 and TRBJ1-1 gives the full variable domain: DVKVTQSSRYLVKRTGEKVFLECVQDMDHENMFWYRQDPGLGLRLIYFSYDVKMKEKGDIPEGYSVSREKKERFSLILESASTNQTSMYLCASRGGFVAEAFFGQGTRLTVV.

This clone was detected only once. V and J are TRBV2 and TRBJ1-2; TRBD1 aligns across 7 bases. Per germline, CDR1 SNHLY and CDR2 FYNNEI. CDR3 length equals 15 residues. Losses at the gene ends were 8 bases for V and 4 bases for J; bases not matched to a gene: 13. CDR3: CASGRGQPLGYGYTF. The DNA of the CDR3 is TGTGCCAGCGGACGGGGACAGCCGTTAGGCTATGGCTACACCTTC.

The V call is TRBV5-1, the J call TRBJ2-7, with D possibly matching TRBD2 (5 bases). Germline lookup yields CDR1 SGHRS and CDR2 YFSETQ. The CDR3 is made up of 14 amino acids. With 4 bases removed from V and 0 bases from J, the gap between germline ends came to 11 bases. The CDR3 DNA reads TGCGCCAGCAGCCCTAGCAGTAGCTCCTACGAGCAGTACTTC. Translation gives CASSPSSSSYEQYF.

This clone was recorded once. The V and J genes are TRBV13 and TRBJ1-1; TRBD1 agrees at 8 bases. Germline V gene lookup returns CDR1 PRHDT and CDR2 FYEKMQ (reference sequence). The CDR3 extends over 13 amino acids. J lost 4 bases, V lost 8 bases, and 6 bases had no gene match. The CDR3 is CASEQQGGTEAFF. Written as DNA, the CDR3 is TGTGCCAGCGAACAACAGGGGGGCACTGAAGCTTTCTTT.

As concerns this clone: Compared with germline, one end of the junction differs, possibly owing to a read error. The chain joins TRBV2 to TRBJ1-1, with TRBD1 as a possible D gene (5 bases). Germline V gene lookup returns CDR1 SNHLY and CDR2 FYNNEI. The CDR3 contains 15 residues. The CDR3 sequence: CAGSRQPPGYTEAFF. Written as DNA, the CDR3 is TGTGCCGGCAGCCGACAGCCACCTGGGTACACTGAAGCTTTCTTT.

The rearrangement joins TRBV2 to TRBJ2-3; 7 bases line up with TRBD2. The CDR3 spans 15 residues. Germline V gives CDR1 SNHLY, CDR2 FYNNEI. Trimming took 6 bases from V and 4 from J; bases not matched to a gene: 10. The CDR3 region is CASRSWGGRADTQYF. The CDR3 DNA is TGTGCCAGCAGGTCTTGGGGGGGACGTGCAGATACGCAGTATTTT.

The chain uses TRBV2 and TRBJ1-4; 9 bases are a match to TRBD1. CDR1 and CDR2 from the germline V gene are SNHLY and FYNNEI. The CDR3 covers 14 residues. Losses at the gene ends were 6 bases for V and 4 bases for J; bases not matched to a gene: 3. Here the CDR3 DNA reads TGTGCCAGCAGGACGGGACAGGGTAATGAAAAACTGTTTTTT. Amino acids: CASRTGQGNEKLFF.